The rows below give T cell receptor beta chains drawn from one sample of a study of human CD8 memory T cell subsets. TCRdb reanalyzed the 5' RACE reads, giving one entry per CDR3 protein sequence and no DNA. The specimen's table records thousands of distinct CDR3 sequences. The sequenced material came from CD8+ T cells from PBMCs. The receptors here all came from a human donor in good health. Each CDR3 is given with its conserved first and last residue. Clone sizes are given selectively: once, few, many, or a class where the clone is expanded.

V gene: TRBV7-8; clone size: -; CDR3 length: 14; J gene: TRBJ2-5; CDR3 protein: CASSPRTGQETQYF
V gene: TRBV14; clone size: -; CDR3 length: 14; J gene: TRBJ1-2; CDR3 protein: CASSSVQGAYGYTF
V gene: TRBV5-1; clone size: -; CDR3 length: 13; J gene: TRBJ2-7; CDR3 protein: CASSLGGTYEQYF
V gene: TRBV5-6; clone size: -; CDR3 length: 13; J gene: TRBJ2-7; CDR3 protein: CASSLDFGYEQYF
V gene: TRBV28; clone size: medium-sized; CDR3 length: 15; J gene: TRBJ2-1; CDR3 protein: CASNPVPGDNNEQFF
V gene: TRBV7-9; clone size: -; CDR3 length: 15; J gene: TRBJ2-3; CDR3 protein: CASSQADSSTDTQYF
V gene: TRBV4-2; clone size: medium-sized; CDR3 length: 14; J gene: TRBJ2-5; CDR3 protein: CASSLGLASETQYF
V gene: TRBV9; clone size: -; CDR3 length: 15; J gene: TRBJ2-7; CDR3 protein: CASSAGGGYEYEQYF
V gene: TRBV7-9; clone size: -; CDR3 length: 12; J gene: TRBJ2-1; CDR3 protein: CASSPQRNEQFF
V gene: TRBV28; clone size: -; CDR3 length: 11; J gene: TRBJ2-7; CDR3 protein: CASSSPYEQYF
V gene: TRBV7-3; clone size: -; CDR3 length: 14; J gene: TRBJ1-1; CDR3 protein: CASSSQGADTEAFF
V gene: TRBV20-1; clone size: -; CDR3 length: 17; J gene: TRBJ2-1; CDR3 protein: CSTTEPGQGASYNEQFF
V gene: TRBV28; clone size: large; CDR3 length: 15; J gene: TRBJ2-5; CDR3 protein: CASSSPVGGKETQYF